Sequencing of this TCR beta chain was carried out in a study of T cells in localized non-small cell lung cancer (dated by TCRdb to the early 2020s). Background for the entire study: T cell repertoires of 236 early-stage NSCLC patients were analyzed, with tumors being compared against uninvolved tumor-adjacent lungs. The cohort was made up of under 250 treatment-naive NSCLC patients whose localized lung tumors had been resected. A mean age of roughly 64 years was recorded for the NSCLC patients, of whom 120 to 150 were male and 100 to 110 were female.

At diagnosis, peripheral blood, uninvolved tumor-adjacent lung and tumor were collected and stored as a combination of fresh-frozen and FFPE material. Blood samples were analyzed as peripheral blood mononuclear cells for TCR repertoire profiling. The study at large found these results: Longer overall survival was associated with higher T cell density in blood, whereas shorter survival was associated with higher clonality in adjacent lung. Because multi-region sequencing of the tumors was not done, intratumor heterogeneity could not be ruled out. Uninvolved tumor-adjacent lung showed the highest T cell clonality, higher than tumor, which suggests more focused antigenic responses in the uninvolved tumor-adjacent lung. Of the top 100 tumor clones, a median of around 57 were detected in paired uninvolved adjacent lung; under 30 were also among that lung's top 100. Because the study design was exploratory, TCR variables were selected using unadjusted p-values without false-discovery rate correction.

The immunoSEQ Assay was used to sequence TCR beta CDR3 regions from DNA. Regarding the original processing steps: To compute T cell density, TCR beta template counts were normalized to usable DNA, which was estimated by amplifying housekeeping genes. Richness was estimated with the preseqR package, extrapolating to 400,000 templates for PBMC samples and 120,000 templates for tissue samples. Clonality was taken to be one minus Pielou's evenness. Differential abundance testing on productive amino-acid clonotypes, with a minimum total count of 5 and an alpha of 0.1, was used to identify tissue-enriched TCRs. Repertoire overlap between compartments was quantified with the Jaccard Index and Morisita Overlap Index. GLIPH grouped TCR beta CDR3s together with public tetramer-defined viral CDR3s, and a viral motif had to include at least three viral sequences and show V-gene enrichment. TCRdb took over this immuneACCESS table, retaining in-frame rearrangements with V and J assigned. Such tables are incomplete; in checked studies, under half of the missing clones stem from an unresolved V gene, and the remainder is unexplained. Clone size and V and J calls were adopted from that table, with D and trimming inferred from the DNA. The sample table lists about 70,000 clones, roughly nine tenths of them with a count of one. In total, the top ten clones hold just over 20% of the sample.

Remarks on this clone: Its antigen target is currently unknown. Base-call qualities are not available, and no considerably larger clone is one nucleotide away.

The receptor's source is a male donor aged 60 or older with stage III squamous cell lung carcinoma. Sequenced material: peripheral blood, taken before any cancer treatment.

In nucleotide form, the sequence is TGCGCCAGCAGCCCGGACAGTAACTATGGCTACACCTTC. It encodes CASSPDSNYGYTF. In this chain, TRBV5-1 is recombined with TRBJ1-2; the D region possibly corresponds to TRBD1 (6 bases align). CDR1 and CDR2 (SGHRS, YFSETQ) derive from the germline V gene. V lost 4 bases and J lost 1 base; the stretch between them is 8 bases long. From the cysteine up to the phenylalanine, the CDR3 has a length of 13 residues. The only DNA kept is the CDR3, 39 bases in frame from the first base.